The 5 T cell receptor beta chains presented below share a single source sample, sequenced in a study of identical twins. Each CDR3 protein gets one entry after TCRdb re-called the 5' RACE reads with MiXCR. The sample carries approximately 690,000 distinct CDR3 sequences, roughly 6% recorded once. Sequencing was performed on naive T cells sorted from blood. These receptors all come from a man aged 18 to 29 in good health.

In this sample, this clonotype turned up many times. V and J are TRBV12-3 or TRBV12-4 and TRBJ1-2; perhaps TRBD1 as D (5 bases). The CDR3 consists of 13 residues. V shed 5 bases and J shed 3 bases, with 10 bases lying between them. DNA of the CDR3: TGTGCCAGCAGTAAAGCAGGGTACTATGGCTACACCTTC. Its translation: CASSKAGYYGYTF.

V is TRBV6-1 and J is TRBJ2-1; D may be TRBD2 (5 bases). CDR1 MNHNS and CDR2 SASEGT come from the germline V gene. CDR3 length: 16 residues. V dropped 0 bases and J dropped 5 bases, with 14 bases sitting between them. The CDR3, as DNA: TGTGCCAGCAGTGAAGCGGGTGGGAGTAACCACAATGAGCAGTTCTTC. Encoded protein: CASSEAGGSNHNEQFF.

This clonotype was counted at least ten times. CDR3 DNA: TGTGCCAGCAGTTTCGGGACAGGGGGTGAAAAACTGTTTTTT. Protein sequence: CASSFGTGGEKLFF. The V call is TRBV12-3 or TRBV12-4, the J call TRBJ1-4, with 11 bases aligning to TRBD1. The CDR3 is 14 amino acids. The J segment lost 7 bases and the V segment lost 3 bases, leaving 1 base of the junction unmatched.

This chain joins TRBV20-1 and TRBJ2-1, with 15 bases identical to TRBD2. The CDR3 loop spans 19 amino acids. The V segment lost 0 bases and the J segment 0 bases; nucleotides outside the gene matches: 6. Germline V lookup: CDR1 DFQATT, CDR2 SNEGSKA (reference sequence). The CDR3 protein is CSARDRGLAGGASYNEQFF. The CDR3 DNA reads as TGCAGTGCTAGAGATCGGGGACTAGCGGGAGGCGCCTCCTACAATGAGCAGTTCTTC.

This clonotype was counted many times. The chain carries TRBV10-3 and TRBJ1-5; the match to TRBD1 covers 7 bases. Germline assignment: CDR1 ENHRY and CDR2 SYGVKD. V lost 4 bases to trimming and J lost 6 bases; unmatched junction nucleotides: 6. The CDR3 extends over 14 amino acids. The CDR3 coding sequence is TGTGCCATCAGTGGAGACAGGGCCTCTCAGCCCCAGCATTTT. Its protein is CAISGDRASQPQHF.